This TCR beta chain stems from a study of cytomegalovirus exposure and HLA in healthy donors. Study summary: An earlier analysis identified 120 million or so unique TCR beta sequences in some 180 million T cells.

Germline CDR1 reads LGHNA; CDR2 reads YSLEER. This CDR3 comprises 17 residues. Trimming removed 2 bases from V and 2 bases from J, with 17 bases in between. In the PCR, 60 Vbeta and 13 Jbeta primers were used. TCRdb keeps only in-frame clones here, not all; method: immunoSEQ multiplex PCR. There are some 160,000 clones in the sample; approximately 78% occur only once, and more than 1.4% lies in the top ten. Material: PBMCs. The gene calls are TRBV4-3 and TRBJ2-3, with D possibly being TRBD2 (6 bases). This clonotype was sampled from a male donor in good health and CMV-seronegative. CDR3 residues: CASSQHYREPATDTQYF. CDR3 nucleotide sequence: TGCGCCAGCAGCCAACATTACCGGGAGCCCGCCACAGATACGCAGTATTTT.